Reported below is one T cell receptor (beta chain). This sample is drawn from a study of T-cell reconstitution after alpha-beta-depleted transplantation in children. The TCRbeta library was prepared with unique molecular identifiers. TCRdb used MiXCR to reprocess the PCR reads, holding one entry per CDR3 protein. The table has just over 350,000 distinct CDR3 sequences, 13% seen once; the top ten hold around 4.5%. Germline trimming cut 4 bases from V and 7 bases from J; bases unmatched to any gene: 7. CDR1 ENHRY and CDR2 SYGVKD come from the germline V gene. CDR3 length: 13 residues. The specimen comprised PBMCs, sampled from the stem cell graft. The sequence derives from a human donor who donated a stem cell graft to a child with Fanconi anemia. The V call is TRBV10-3, the J call TRBJ2-7, with 7 bases lining up with TRBD1. In DNA, the CDR3 is TGTGCCATCAGTGTACAGGGGCCGGGTGAGCAGTACTTC. The encoded protein is CAISVQGPGEQYF.